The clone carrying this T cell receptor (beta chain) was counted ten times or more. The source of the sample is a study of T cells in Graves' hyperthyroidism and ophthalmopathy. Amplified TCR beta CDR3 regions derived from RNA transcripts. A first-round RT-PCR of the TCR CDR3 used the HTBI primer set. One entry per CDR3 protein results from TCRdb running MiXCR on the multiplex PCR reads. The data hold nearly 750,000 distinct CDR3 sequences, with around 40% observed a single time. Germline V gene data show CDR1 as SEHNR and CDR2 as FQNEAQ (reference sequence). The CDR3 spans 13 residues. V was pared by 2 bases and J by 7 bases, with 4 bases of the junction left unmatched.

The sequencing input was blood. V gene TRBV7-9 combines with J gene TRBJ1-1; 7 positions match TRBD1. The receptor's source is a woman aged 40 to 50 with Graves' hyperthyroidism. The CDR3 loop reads CASSLLGTVEAFF. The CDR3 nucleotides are TGTGCCAGCAGCTTATTGGGGACAGTTGAAGCTTTCTTT.